Described below is a single T cell receptor beta chain sequence and its context. Its antigen remains unknown. This sample was taken from a study of cytomegalovirus exposure and HLA in healthy donors. Study-wide background: Clustering assigned 81% of the roughly 400 genotyped donors to the Caucasian-associated ancestry cluster. General study findings and limits: In vitro confirmation showed three CMV-associated chains to be CMV antigen specific.

V lost 4 bases and J lost 0, with 7 bases in between. CDR1 and CDR2 (germline): SGHVS, FNYEAQ. The CDR3 extends over 14 amino acids. As for the donors, each was a healthy bone marrow donor. Primers for the PCR totalled 60 Vbeta and 13 Jbeta. Produced via immunoSEQ multiplex PCR; TCRdb's table is partial and in-frame only. The data contain approximately 110,000 clones, approximately 80% of them singletons. The sequence came from a woman in her thirties or forties in good health and CMV-seropositive. This chain links TRBV7-6 with TRBJ1-3; a weak D match, TRBD1 (5 bases). The sequenced sample was PBMCs. CDR3 in amino acids: CASSSGGSGNTIYF. The CDR3 DNA is TGTGCCAGCAGCTCCGGGGGCTCTGGAAACACCATATATTTT.